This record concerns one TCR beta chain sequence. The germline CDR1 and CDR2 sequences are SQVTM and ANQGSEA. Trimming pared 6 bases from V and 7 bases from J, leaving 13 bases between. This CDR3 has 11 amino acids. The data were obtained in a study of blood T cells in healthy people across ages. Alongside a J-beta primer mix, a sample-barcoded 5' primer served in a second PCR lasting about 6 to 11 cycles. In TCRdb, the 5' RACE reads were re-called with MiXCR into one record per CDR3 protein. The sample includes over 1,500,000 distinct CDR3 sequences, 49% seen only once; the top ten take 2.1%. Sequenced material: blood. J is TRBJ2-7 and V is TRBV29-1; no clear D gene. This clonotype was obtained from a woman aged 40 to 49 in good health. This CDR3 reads CSVLRGEEQYF. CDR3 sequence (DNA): TGCAGCGTCCTGAGAGGCGAAGAGCAGTACTTC.